The sequence of this T cell receptor beta chain was determined in a study of blood T cells in healthy people across ages. Healthy Caucasian individuals from Russia aged 6 to 90 served as donors. Points on this clonotype: What it recognizes is unknown.

Study-wide results and limits: Among long-lived donors, naive CD4+ cells were more numerous and diversity higher than in aged donors. What prevented conclusive comparison of naive and antigen-experienced cells was that PBMCs were unsorted.

A second PCR of 7 to 11 cycles used a sample-barcoded 5' primer and a J-beta primer mix. TCRdb re-derived calls from the 5' RACE reads in MiXCR, one entry per CDR3 protein. The repertoire consists of 1.2 million to 1.5 million distinct CDR3 sequences, with approximately 63% occurring once and the leading ten covering 6.5% to 8.5%. Material: blood. The clonotype was recovered from a man younger than 30 in good health.

The CDR3 reads CASSLFAGTYEQYF. Written as DNA, the CDR3 is TGTGCCAGCAGTTTATTTGCAGGAACCTACGAGCAGTACTTC. The chain joins TRBV27 to TRBJ2-7; D gene unclear. V dropped 1 base and J dropped 2 bases, with 9 bases sitting between them. Germline CDR1 reads MNHEY; CDR2 reads SMNVEV (reference sequence). CDR3 length: 14 residues.